The clone carrying this TCR beta chain came up a few times. Antigen unknown. This sample stems from a study of blood T cells in healthy people across ages. Study-level points and caveats: Long-lived donors had more naive CD4+ cells and higher diversity than aged donors.

Whenever a sample was processed, at least 6.5 million PBMCs were isolated. Using a J-beta primer mix together with a sample-barcoded 5' primer, a second PCR was run for roughly 6 to 12 cycles. TCRdb itself ran the 5' RACE reads through MiXCR, one entry per CDR3 protein. The sample includes approximately 800,000 distinct CDR3 sequences, 35% to 60% of them seen just once. The CDR3 runs to 15 residues. Germline values: CDR1 SGHKS, CDR2 YYEKEE (reference sequence). Trimming removed 1 base at V and 1 base at J, with 9 bases between. Material for sequencing was blood. The clonotype was recovered from an elderly man in good health. The chain uses TRBV5-5 and TRBJ1-5; D not resolved. The DNA for the CDR3 is TGTGCCAGCAGCTTGTATCCGGGAAGCAATCAGCCCCAGCATTTT. It is translated as CASSLYPGSNQPQHF.